One sample yielded the 32 T cell receptor beta chains listed below, sequenced in a study of B cell selection in AIRE deficiency. Regulatory T cells were sorted as CD4+CD25hiCD127low/negative cells. Clones were read by immunoSEQ multiplex PCR, and TCRdb kept only the in-frame ones, dropping some. The sample includes approximately 26,000 clones, 92% seen only once; the top ten take approximately 1%. Source material: CD4+CD25+ Tregs sorted from PBMCs. The receptors were gathered from a human donor in good health.

The chain joins TRBV7-9 to TRBJ2-6, with D possibly being TRBD1 (5 bases). The CDR3 runs to 15 residues. The ends were cut back, 3 bases at V and 4 bases at J, with 10 bases in the middle. The V gene's germline CDR1 is SEHNR and CDR2 FQNEAQ (reference sequence). CDR3 sequence reads: CASSFSGPGANVLTF. The CDR3 region has the DNA TGTGCCAGCAGCTTTTCAGGGCCCGGGGCCAACGTCCTGACTTTC.

The J gene is TRBJ2-1, the V gene TRBV29-1, with 8 bases matching TRBD1. Germline CDR1 is SQVTM and CDR2 is ANQGSEA. V gave up 7 bases and J gave up 6 bases; unmatched junction bases: 11. The CDR3 extends over 14 amino acids. The CDR3 sequence is CSAVGTGDSNEQFF. The DNA for the CDR3 is TGCAGCGCAGTAGGGACAGGTGATTCCAATGAGCAGTTCTTC.

The CDR3 DNA reads as TGTGCCAGCAGCCCGCGGGGGACTAATTCACCCCTCCACTTT. Its translation is CASSPRGTNSPLHF. V usage is TRBV13 and J usage is TRBJ1-6; a weak D match, TRBD1 (5 bases). The V end was cut by 5 bases, the J end by 6 bases, with 11 bases between. The CDR3 runs to 14 residues. Germline assignment: CDR1 PRHDT and CDR2 FYEKMQ (reference sequence).

This clone was seen a few times. The chain uses TRBV18 and TRBJ1-2, with TRBD1 as a possible D gene (5 bases). Germline V lookup: CDR1 KGHSH, CDR2 LQKENI. The CDR3 spans 12 residues. V lost 4 bases, J lost 4 bases, and 7 bases lay in between. In DNA, the CDR3 is TGTGCCAGCTCACTACAGGTCTATGGCTACACCTTC. This codes for CASSLQVYGYTF. Together with reference TRBV18 and TRBJ1-2, the CDR3 gives the full variable domain: NAGVMQNPRHLVRRRGQEARLRCSPMKGHSHVYWYRQLPEEGLKFMVYLQKENIIDESGMPKERFSAEFPKEGPSILRIQQVVRGDSAAYFCASSLQVYGYTFGSGTRLTVV.

This clone has only one observation. J is TRBJ2-2 and V is TRBV18; 9 positions match TRBD1. CDR1 KGHSH and CDR2 LQKENI come from the germline V gene. Germline trimming cut 3 bases from V and 5 bases from J; bases unmatched to any gene: 7. The CDR3 runs to 16 residues. The CDR3 coding sequence is TGTGCCAGCTCACCTTCCGGGACAGGGAGGACCGGGGAGCTGTTTTTT. As protein: CASSPSGTGRTGELFF.

The chain uses TRBV5-1 and TRBJ1-4, with 7 bases that match TRBD1. This CDR3 is 14 amino acids long. Losses at the gene ends were 4 bases for V and 7 bases for J; bases not matched to a gene: 7. Germline CDR1 SGHRS, CDR2 YFSETQ. As DNA, the CDR3 is TGCGCCAGCAGCAACGGGACAGCTAGTGAAAAACTGTTTTTT. This encodes CASSNGTASEKLFF.

The chain combines TRBV5-4 with TRBJ1-1, with a possible D match to TRBD1 (5 bases). The CDR3 has 15 residues. V shed 0 bases and J shed 4 bases, with 13 bases lying between them. Germline values: CDR1 SGHNT, CDR2 YYREEE (reference sequence). The CDR3 region is CASSLARVGGTEAFF. The CDR3 DNA reads TGTGCCAGCAGCTTGGCCCGGGTTGGGGGCACTGAAGCTTTCTTT.

The table lists this clone with a few counts. V usage is TRBV11-2 and J usage is TRBJ2-2; the match to TRBD2 covers 7 bases. CDR1 is SGHAT and CDR2 is FQNNGV in the germline V gene. The trim removed 4 bases at V and 0 bases at J, leaving 2 bases unmatched. The CDR3 is made up of 15 amino acids. As DNA, the CDR3 is TGTGCCAGCAGCTGGAGCGGGGCGAACACCGGGGAGCTGTTTTTT. This gives the protein CASSWSGANTGELFF.

This chain uses TRBV7-9 with TRBJ1-2; D may be TRBD1 (5 bases). Germline CDR1 reads SEHNR; CDR2 reads FQNEAQ (reference sequence). CDR3 length: 15 residues. Trimming took 1 base from V and 1 from J, leaving 10 bases between them. In DNA, the CDR3 is TGTGCCAGCAGCTTAGGGGGCAGAGATAACTATGGCTACACCTTC. The encoded protein is CASSLGGRDNYGYTF.

This chain uses TRBV4-1 with TRBJ2-1; D is tentatively TRBD1 or TRBD2 (5 bases each). The CDR3 runs 16 residues. Trimming cost V 0 bases and J 8 bases, with 17 bases left between them. The V gene's germline CDR1 is MGHRA and CDR2 YSYEKL. In nucleotides, the CDR3 is TGCGCCAGCAGCCAAGATCTGGGCCCCCGGGGCGATGAGCAGTTCTTC. Encoded protein: CASSQDLGPRGDEQFF.

This clone has only one observation. This chain links TRBV19 with TRBJ2-3; D could derive from TRBD1 or TRBD2 (5 bases each). The CDR3 loop spans 15 amino acids. Germline V CDR1 and CDR2: LNHDA, SQIVND (reference sequence). Trimming removed 3 bases from V and 5 bases from J, with 15 bases in between. The DNA of the CDR3 is TGTGCCAGTAGTATGAAAGAGGGGCCGGGAGATACGCAGTATTTT. It encodes CASSMKEGPGDTQYF.

The chain recombines TRBV6-5 with TRBJ2-7; D unresolved. The CDR3 has 12 residues. Trimming took off 6 bases at V and 2 bases at J, with 8 bases between the two ends. Germline V CDR1 and CDR2: MNHEY, SVGAGI. The CDR3 spells CASRQDTYEQYF. The CDR3 nucleotides are TGTGCCAGCAGACAAGACACCTACGAGCAGTACTTC.

This clone was observed a single time. J is TRBJ2-1 and V is TRBV2, with 10 bases lining up with TRBD2. This CDR3 is 15 amino acids long. The junction had 6 bases not matched to a gene; V was cut back by 6 bases and J by 4 bases. Germline V gene data show CDR1 as SNHLY and CDR2 as FYNNEI. The DNA for the CDR3 is TGTGCCAGCAGGCCGGGACTAGCGAAATACAATGAGCAGTTCTTC. This sequence encodes CASRPGLAKYNEQFF. The full variable domain, its missing parts supplied by reference TRBV2 and TRBJ2-1, is EPEVTQTPSHQVTQMGQEVILRCVPISNHLYFYWYRQILGQKVEFLVSFYNNEISEKSEIFDDQFSVERPDGSNFTLKIRSTKLEDSAMYFCASRPGLAKYNEQFFGPGTRLTVL.

The gene calls are TRBV15 and TRBJ2-3, with 7 positions matching TRBD2. This CDR3 is built from 14 residues. Trimming cost V 0 bases and J 4 bases; bases outside gene matches: 1. Germline V gives CDR1 LNHNV, CDR2 YYDKDF (reference sequence). The CDR3 DNA follows: TGTGCCACCAGCAGAGACCTAGCGGCAGATACGCAGTATTTT. Its protein product is CATSRDLAADTQYF. The variable domain in full, with the rest retrieved from reference TRBV15 and TRBJ2-3, is DAMVIQNPRYQVTQFGKPVTLSCSQTLNHNVMYWYQQKSSQAPKLLFHYYDKDFNNEADTPDNFQSRRPNTSFCFLDIRSPGLGDTAMYLCATSRDLAADTQYFGPGTRLTVL.

This clone appeared once. The genes are TRBV19 and TRBJ2-5; D might be TRBD1 (6 bases). Deletions cut 6 bases from V and 4 bases from J, with 18 bases between. Germline assignment: CDR1 LNHDA and CDR2 SQIVND (reference sequence). This CDR3 contains 15 residues. The CDR3 spells CASSKILGQRETQYF. In DNA, the CDR3 is TGTGCCAGTAGCAAGATTTTGGGACAACGAGAGACCCAGTACTTC.

This chain joins TRBV7-2 and TRBJ1-1; unclear D gene. Germline V gives CDR1 SGHTA, CDR2 FQGNSA. V lost 3 bases and J lost 5, with 4 bases in between. CDR3 length: 11 residues. CDR3 bases: TGTGCCAGCAGCTTCTTGACTGAAGCTTTCTTT. It is translated as CASSFLTEAFF.

This chain uses TRBV15 with TRBJ1-6, with D unresolved. The V end was cut by 3 bases, the J end by 5 bases, with 11 bases between. This CDR3 contains 15 residues. CDR1 and CDR2 (germline): LNHNV, YYDKDF (reference sequence). CDR3 protein: CATSRDPVDNSPLHF. CDR3 in DNA: TGTGCCACCAGCAGGGACCCAGTGGATAATTCACCCCTCCACTTT.

This CDR3 reads CASRQGTTGNTIYF. CDR3 nucleotides: TGCGCCAGCAGGCAAGGGACGACTGGAAACACCATATATTTT. The genes are TRBV5-1 and TRBJ1-3, with a possible D match to TRBD1 (5 bases). Germline loops: CDR1 SGHRS, CDR2 YFSETQ. V was pared by 5 bases and J by 2 bases, with 11 bases between. This CDR3 is 14 amino acids long.

This rearrangement joins TRBV18 to TRBJ2-7; D gene unclear. Trimming took off 3 bases at V and 2 bases at J, with 8 bases between the two ends. This CDR3 region has 13 residues. From germline, CDR1 is KGHSH and CDR2 LQKENI. DNA of the CDR3: TGTGCCAGCTCACCTTCCGACACCTACGAGCAGTACTTC. Protein product: CASSPSDTYEQYF.

The V call is TRBV5-4, the J call TRBJ2-5, with 14 bases lining up with TRBD2. Trimming cost V 6 bases and J 0 bases; bases outside gene matches: 10. The germline gives CDR1 SGHNT, CDR2 YYREEE (reference sequence). The length of the CDR3 is 18 residues. This CDR3 is CASTPWTSGGINQETQYF. The CDR3 bases are TGTGCCAGCACCCCTTGGACTAGCGGGGGGATAAACCAAGAGACCCAGTACTTC.

The genes are TRBV15 and TRBJ1-4, with 7 nucleotides matching TRBD1. J gave up 7 bases and V 5 bases, and 13 bases lay outside the gene matches. In germline, CDR1 is LNHNV, CDR2 YYDKDF (reference sequence). The CDR3 is made up of 16 amino acids. The CDR3 region is CATSVVMGQSAEKLFF. Written as DNA, the CDR3 is TGTGCCACCAGCGTCGTGATGGGACAGTCAGCTGAAAAACTGTTTTTT.

The rearrangement joins TRBV20-1 to TRBJ1-2; D is uncertain. The CDR3 covers 11 residues. V lost 2 bases, J lost 5 bases, and 6 bases lay in between. The V gene's germline CDR1 is DFQATT and CDR2 SNEGSKA (reference sequence). The CDR3 DNA reads as TGCAGTGCTAGAAGCGGTTATGGCTACACCTTC. It yields the protein CSARSGYGYTF.

The chain carries TRBV10-3 and TRBJ1-1; TRBD1 might be the D (5 bases). CDR3 length: 13 residues. Germline assignment: CDR1 ENHRY and CDR2 SYGVKD. The germline V and J ends were trimmed by 4 bases and 5 bases, with 11 bases remaining between them. This chain's CDR3 is CAISAFRETEAFF. CDR3 nucleotide sequence: TGTGCCATCAGTGCGTTCAGGGAGACTGAAGCTTTCTTT.

The chain has TRBV2 and TRBJ2-1, with D perhaps TRBD1 or TRBD2 (5 bases each). Germline V lookup: CDR1 SNHLY, CDR2 FYNNEI. This CDR3 is built from 13 residues. V dropped 10 bases and J dropped 7 bases, with 17 bases sitting between them. The CDR3 DNA reads as TGTGCCACGGGGACCCGGATGGGAAATGAGCAGTTCTTC. This gives the protein CATGTRMGNEQFF.

The rearrangement links TRBV5-1 to TRBJ2-7; no clear D gene. There are 13 residues in the CDR3. Trimming shortened V by 0 bases and J by 3 bases, and 7 bases separated the two germline ends. CDR1 is SGHRS and CDR2 is YFSETQ in the germline V gene. The CDR3 bases are TGCGCCAGCAGCTTGGACGGCAACTACGAGCAGTACTTC. Its translation is CASSLDGNYEQYF.

CDR3 sequence reads: CATSRDVGNSPLHF. CDR3 in DNA: TGTGCCACCAGCAGAGATGTAGGGAATTCACCCCTCCACTTT. The genes are TRBV15 and TRBJ1-6; D unresolved. The length of the CDR3 is 14 residues. Germline V gene sequence: CDR1 LNHNV, CDR2 YYDKDF (reference sequence). Trimming removed 0 bases from V and 7 bases from J, with 7 bases in between. Using reference TRBV15 and TRBJ1-6 for the parts outside the CDR3, the full variable domain is DAMVIQNPRYQVTQFGKPVTLSCSQTLNHNVMYWYQQKSSQAPKLLFHYYDKDFNNEADTPDNFQSRRPNTSFCFLDIRSPGLGDTAMYLCATSRDVGNSPLHFGNGTRLTVT.

The chain carries TRBV6-6 and TRBJ1-1; D remains ambiguous. From germline, CDR1 is MNHNY and CDR2 SVGAGI (reference sequence). Trimming shortened V by 6 bases and J by 5 bases, and 16 bases separated the two germline ends. This CDR3 is built from 14 residues. Here the CDR3 reads CASRATRTFTEAFF. The CDR3, as DNA: TGTGCCAGCAGAGCGACAAGAACCTTTACTGAAGCTTTCTTT.

The chain uses TRBV11-1 and TRBJ2-7, with 7 bases that match TRBD2. Germline CDR1 SGHAT, CDR2 FQDESV (reference sequence). The CDR3 spans 16 residues. The V gene end was trimmed by 0 bases and the J gene end by 2 bases; junction bases not matched to a gene: 7. CDR3 residues: CASSLAKRGLTYEQYF. The CDR3 DNA reads TGTGCCAGCAGCTTAGCGAAAAGGGGACTAACCTACGAGCAGTACTTC.

Here the CDR3 DNA reads TGCGCCAGCAGCTTGTTTTCTAGCGGAAGCTCCTACGAGCAGTACTTC. Residues: CASSLFSSGSSYEQYF. V is TRBV5-1 and J is TRBJ2-7; 7 bases are shared with TRBD2. V lost 1 base to trimming and J lost 0 bases; unmatched junction nucleotides: 7. The CDR3 length is 16 residues. Germline V gives CDR1 SGHRS, CDR2 YFSETQ.

The chain links TRBV27 to TRBJ2-2; D not resolved. This CDR3 contains 20 residues. Germline lookup yields CDR1 MNHEY and CDR2 SMNVEV (reference sequence). V lost 7 bases to trimming and J lost 2 bases, with 29 bases between them. CDR3 sequence: CASTARRTLSSRVNTGELFF. In nucleotides, the CDR3 is TGTGCCAGCACGGCCCGGCGAACCCTATCCTCAAGGGTCAACACCGGGGAGCTGTTTTTT.

This chain links TRBV19 with TRBJ1-1, with TRBD1 matching 8 bases. The CDR3 spans 15 residues. The germline gives CDR1 LNHDA, CDR2 SQIVND (reference sequence). Unmatched junction bases numbered 6, after V lost 6 bases and J lost 0 bases. The CDR3, as DNA: TGTGCCAGTAGCCCAGGGGACAGGATGAACACTGAAGCTTTCTTT. Protein: CASSPGDRMNTEAFF.

This clone was observed once. The J gene is TRBJ1-2, the V gene TRBV2; D perhaps matches TRBD1 (6 bases). CDR1 is SNHLY, CDR2 FYNNEI, per germline. This CDR3 contains 12 residues. V was clipped by 6 bases and J by 4 bases, with 9 bases between them. This CDR3 is CASRDSPYGYTF. The CDR3 DNA sequence: TGTGCCAGCAGGGACAGCCCCTATGGCTACACCTTC.